The 28 T cell receptor beta chains presented below share a single source sample, sequenced in a study of blood T cell repertoires in COVID-19. Only in-frame clones appear in the TCRdb table, and some are missing; sequencing was by immunoSEQ multiplex PCR. This table holds approximately 350,000 clones, around nine tenths found once. Material: peripheral blood. All receptors come from a woman in her seventies with COVID-19, enrolled during active disease.

This clone was picked up one time. The chain joins TRBV5-4 to TRBJ1-1; TRBD1 agrees at 10 bases. CDR3 size: 15 residues. V trimming: 3 bases; J trimming: 1 base; junction bases outside the gene matches: 3. Germline loops: CDR1 SGHNT, CDR2 YYREEE (reference sequence). CDR3 bases: TGTGCCAGCAGCTCCGGGGACAGGGGGAACACTGAAGCTTTCTTT. Its protein product is CASSSGDRGNTEAFF.

This chain joins TRBV7-9 and TRBJ2-1; 8 nucleotides align to TRBD1. V gave up 4 bases and J gave up 4 bases; unmatched junction bases: 3. The CDR3 length is 14 residues. Germline CDR1 and CDR2: SEHNR and FQNEAQ (reference sequence). CDR3 bases: TGTGCCAGCAGCTGGGGACAGGAGTACAATGAGCAGTTCTTC. Encoded protein: CASSWGQEYNEQFF.

The rearrangement uses TRBV11-2 and TRBJ1-4; no clear D. This CDR3 comprises 13 residues. Trimming stripped 6 bases from V and 4 bases from J, with 9 bases between. From germline, CDR1 is SGHAT and CDR2 FQNNGV. The CDR3 DNA sequence: TGTGCCAGCAGGCGGCAGATTAATGAAAAACTGTTTTTT. Protein product: CASRRQINEKLFF. Complete variable domain (other parts from reference TRBV11-2 and TRBJ1-4): EAGVAQSPRYKIIEKRQSVAFWCNPISGHATLYWYQQILGQGPKLLIQFQNNGVVDDSQLPKDRFSAERLKGVDSTLKIQPAKLEDSAVYLCASRRQINEKLFFGSGTQLSVL.

This chain uses TRBV27 with TRBJ1-6; TRBD1 aligns across 7 bases. Germline loops: CDR1 MNHEY, CDR2 SMNVEV (reference sequence). V shed 6 bases, J shed 8 bases, and the junction held 13 bases outside the gene matches. The CDR3 spans 16 residues. CDR3 sequence reads: CASRLARGEIDSPLHF. CDR3 DNA sequence: TGTGCCAGCAGATTAGCCAGGGGGGAGATAGATTCACCCCTCCACTTT.

The CDR3 reads CASSQGDGVSYEQYF. The CDR3 DNA sequence: TGCGCCAGCAGCCAAGGCGACGGGGTCTCCTACGAGCAGTACTTC. The chain couples TRBV4-1 to TRBJ2-7; tentative D call: TRBD2 (5 bases). The CDR3 is 15 residues long. Trimming removed 1 base at V and 0 bases at J, with 10 bases between. CDR1 is MGHRA, CDR2 YSYEKL, per germline.

Comment on this clone: A much larger clonotype is one base distant, so this may be a read error. This rearrangement joins TRBV10-3 to TRBJ1-1, with D tentatively TRBD1 (5 bases). Germline V gene data show CDR1 as ENHRY and CDR2 as SYGVKD. The CDR3 extends over 12 amino acids. V was clipped by 5 bases and J by 1 base, with 5 bases between them. In nucleotides, the CDR3 is TGTGCCATCAGTCAGGGGAACACTGAAGCTTTCTTT. Amino acids: CAISQGNTEAFF.

The rearrangement links TRBV6-5 to TRBJ2-2; the D is unclear. The germline CDR1 and CDR2 sequences are MNHEY and SVGAGI. The ends were cut back, 6 bases at V and 6 bases at J, with 14 bases in the middle. The CDR3 is 14 amino acids. CDR3 sequence: CASSLERYAGELFF. Written as DNA, the CDR3 is TGTGCCAGCAGCCTAGAGAGGTACGCCGGGGAGCTGTTTTTT.

V usage is TRBV6-1 and J usage is TRBJ1-5; D might be TRBD1 (6 bases). The V and J ends lost 2 bases and 7 bases respectively, with 15 bases between them. This CDR3 comprises 15 residues. CDR1 MNHNS and CDR2 SASEGT come from the germline V gene. CDR3 in DNA: TGTGCCAGCAGTGAAAGGCAGGGGAGTAGACAGCCCCAGCATTTT. It encodes CASSERQGSRQPQHF.

This chain connects TRBV11-3 to TRBJ2-3; 16 positions match TRBD2. This CDR3 region has 18 residues. Germline CDR1 and CDR2: SGHNT and YENEEA. The junction had 6 bases not matched to a gene; V was cut back by 5 bases and J by 1 base. This CDR3 is CASSTGTSGGAGTDTQYF. The CDR3 DNA follows: TGTGCCAGCAGCACTGGGACTAGCGGGGGGGCTGGCACAGATACGCAGTATTTT.

The rearrangement joins TRBV7-7 to TRBJ2-5; 7 positions agree with TRBD1. There are 14 residues in the CDR3. The junction had 4 bases not matched to a gene; V was cut back by 5 bases and J by 1 base. Germline CDR1 and CDR2: SSHAT and FNYEAQ (reference sequence). The CDR3: CASSPRTGQETQYF. CDR3 DNA sequence: TGTGCCAGCAGCCCCCGGACAGGCCAAGAGACCCAGTACTTC.

The chain employs TRBV4-3 and TRBJ2-3; 8 bases align to TRBD2. The CDR3 runs to 17 residues. Germline trimming cut 5 bases from V and 3 bases from J; bases unmatched to any gene: 13. Germline values: CDR1 LGHNA, CDR2 YSLEER. The CDR3 protein is CASSYTFTSGLTDTQYF. The CDR3 coding sequence is TGCGCCAGCAGCTACACATTTACTAGCGGCTTAACAGATACGCAGTATTTT.

This sequence joins TRBV14 and TRBJ2-3, with D perhaps TRBD1 (5 bases). The CDR3 has 16 residues. The germline V gene has CDR1 SGHDN and CDR2 FVKESK. V was clipped by 0 bases and J by 4 bases, with 14 bases between them. This chain's CDR3 is CASSQDPGFQADTQYF. CDR3 nucleotide sequence: TGTGCCAGCAGCCAAGATCCAGGGTTCCAGGCAGATACGCAGTATTTT.

The J gene is TRBJ1-2, the V gene TRBV5-1, with 7 bases identical to TRBD1. CDR3 length: 15 amino acids. The junction had 10 bases not matched to a gene; V was cut back by 3 bases and J by 5 bases. CDR1 is SGHRS and CDR2 is YFSETQ in the germline V gene. The CDR3 region is CASSSSGGGLYGYTF. DNA of the CDR3: TGCGCCAGCAGCTCTTCAGGGGGTGGATTATATGGCTACACCTTC.

The chain carries TRBV20-1 and TRBJ2-7; a weak D match, TRBD1 (5 bases). CDR1 DFQATT and CDR2 SNEGSKA come from the germline V gene (reference sequence). V lost 3 bases and J lost 1, with 10 bases in between. The CDR3 loop spans 13 amino acids. The DNA for the CDR3 is TGCAGTGCTAGTACCCCAGGGTCCTACGAGCAGTACTTC. Its protein product is CSASTPGSYEQYF.

This chain joins TRBV19 and TRBJ2-5, with TRBD1 matching over 9 bases. The J segment lost 5 bases and the V segment lost 9 bases, leaving 7 bases of the junction unmatched. The germline V gene has CDR1 LNHDA and CDR2 SQIVND (reference sequence). The CDR3 contains 13 residues. The CDR3 sequence is CASRDRALETQYF. The CDR3 bases are TGTGCCAGCCGGGACAGGGCCCTGGAGACCCAGTACTTC.

This rearrangement joins TRBV5-5 to TRBJ1-2; 9 bases align to TRBD1. V trimming: 2 bases; J trimming: 0 bases; junction bases outside the gene matches: 11. This CDR3 is built from 18 residues. Per the germline V gene, CDR1 is SGHKS and CDR2 is YYEKEE (reference sequence). CDR3 in amino acids: CASSLGGTGNPSNYGYTF. The CDR3, as DNA: TGTGCCAGCAGCTTAGGCGGGACAGGGAACCCCTCTAACTATGGCTACACCTTC.

This clone appeared a single time. This chain uses TRBV11-2 with TRBJ1-1; 10 bases are shared with TRBD1. The J segment lost 4 bases and the V segment lost 5 bases, leaving 4 bases of the junction unmatched. CDR3 length: 14 amino acids. Germline CDR1 and CDR2: SGHAT and FQNNGV. The CDR3 DNA follows: TGTGCCAGCAGCCGCGGACAGGGGGTCACTGAAGCTTTCTTT. It encodes CASSRGQGVTEAFF.

The CDR3 nucleotides read TGTGCCAGCAGTTCGACAGGGGGAGGAACTGAAGCTTTCTTT. Protein: CASSSTGGGTEAFF. This rearrangement joins TRBV6-5 to TRBJ1-1, with 9 nucleotides matching TRBD1. The CDR3 has 14 residues. After removal of 4 bases from V and 5 bases from J, the junction contained 5 bases not matched to a gene. Germline lookup yields CDR1 MNHEY and CDR2 SVGAGI.

The chain carries TRBV7-6 and TRBJ1-1, with D tentatively TRBD1 (6 bases). This CDR3 spans 16 amino acids. Germline CDR1 SGHVS, CDR2 FNYEAQ. Trimming took 0 bases from V and 0 from J, leaving 11 bases between them. CDR3 sequence: CASSLAGKGVNTEAFF. As DNA, the CDR3 is TGTGCCAGCAGCTTAGCCGGGAAGGGGGTGAACACTGAAGCTTTCTTT.

This clone was observed once. The chain has TRBV6-5 and TRBJ2-7; TRBD1 matches at 7 bases. CDR1 is MNHEY and CDR2 is SVGAGI in the germline V gene. Trimming removed 5 bases from V and 0 bases from J; junction bases left unmatched: 7. The CDR3 has 15 residues. The CDR3 sequence: CASSINRDSSYEQYF. The CDR3 DNA reads TGTGCCAGCAGTATAAACCGGGACAGCTCCTACGAGCAGTACTTC.

The gene calls are TRBV27 and TRBJ2-5, with a weak D call TRBD2 (6 bases). Trimming cost V 5 bases and J 2 bases, with 15 bases left between them. Germline V gene data show CDR1 as MNHEY and CDR2 as SMNVEV (reference sequence). This CDR3 comprises 15 residues. The CDR3 spells CASSTDYTRQETQYF. CDR3 in DNA: TGTGCCAGCAGTACGGACTATACGCGGCAAGAGACCCAGTACTTC.

The chain carries TRBV6-5 and TRBJ1-6, with D unresolved. The CDR3 is 13 amino acids. Between the trimmed V and J ends, which lost 5 bases and 9 bases, there was a span of 11 bases. In germline, CDR1 is MNHEY, CDR2 SVGAGI. CDR3 sequence: CASSPPTFSPLHF. The DNA for the CDR3 is TGTGCCAGCAGTCCCCCGACATTTTCACCCCTCCACTTT.

The chain is built from TRBV12-3 or TRBV12-4 and TRBJ1-2; D is perhaps TRBD1 (5 bases). V was trimmed by 1 base and J by 4 bases, leaving 7 bases between them. The CDR3 is made up of 13 amino acids. The CDR3 DNA reads TGTGCCAGCAGTTTAGGACAGAGCTATGGCTACACCTTC. This gives the protein CASSLGQSYGYTF.

This chain joins TRBV15 and TRBJ2-7, with no clear D. The germline V gene has CDR1 LNHNV and CDR2 YYDKDF (reference sequence). The CDR3 extends over 13 amino acids. Trimming shortened V by 5 bases and J by 2 bases, and 10 bases separated the two germline ends. The CDR3 region has the DNA TGTGCCACCAGCCAGGCAGGCGCCTACGAGCAGTACTTC. Translation gives CATSQAGAYEQYF. Combining the CDR3 with reference TRBV15 and TRBJ2-7 gives the whole variable domain DAMVIQNPRYQVTQFGKPVTLSCSQTLNHNVMYWYQQKSSQAPKLLFHYYDKDFNNEADTPDNFQSRRPNTSFCFLDIRSPGLGDTAMYLCATSQAGAYEQYFGPGTRLTVT.

V usage is TRBV6-5 and J usage is TRBJ1-2; weak D call: TRBD1 (6 bases). The germline V and J ends were trimmed by 6 bases and 4 bases, with 12 bases remaining between them. This CDR3 region has 13 residues. Germline V CDR1 and CDR2: MNHEY, SVGAGI. The chain's CDR3 is CASRPGQIYGYTF. The CDR3 DNA reads as TGTGCCAGCAGGCCGGGACAAATCTATGGCTACACCTTC.

This clone was counted at least ten times. This sequence joins TRBV5-1 and TRBJ2-2; perhaps TRBD1 as D (6 bases). Trimming stripped 0 bases from V and 5 bases from J, with 11 bases between. The length of the CDR3 is 15 residues. Germline CDR1 and CDR2: SGHRS and YFSETQ. The CDR3, as DNA: TGCGCCAGCAGCTTGGCCGGGACACAAACCGGGGAGCTGTTTTTT. The encoded protein is CASSLAGTQTGELFF.

This chain uses TRBV2 with TRBJ2-5, with 12 bases lining up with TRBD2. Germline assignment: CDR1 SNHLY and CDR2 FYNNEI. The CDR3 loop spans 19 amino acids. Trimming cost V 0 bases and J 1 base; bases outside gene matches: 9. CDR3 residues: CASSEALGLLAGGQETQYF. CDR3 DNA sequence: TGTGCCAGCAGTGAAGCCTTAGGACTACTAGCGGGGGGCCAAGAGACCCAGTACTTC.

The rearrangement joins TRBV3-1 (or the pseudogene TRBV3-2) to TRBJ1-1, with D perhaps matching TRBD1 (6 bases). V was clipped by 8 bases and J by 0 bases, with 10 bases between them. CDR1 LGHDT and CDR2 YNNKEL come from the germline V gene (reference sequence). The CDR3 sequence is 13 residues long. CDR3 loop: CASGQFLNTEAFF. The DNA of the CDR3 is TGTGCCAGCGGACAGTTTTTGAACACTGAAGCTTTCTTT.